These 24 T cell receptor beta chains came from one sample sequenced in a study of shared clonotypes between healthy human individuals. Produced via immunoSEQ multiplex PCR; TCRdb's table is partial and in-frame only. The sample records more than 2 million clones, about 94% being singletons. Input material: naive CD4+ T cells sorted from blood. Described subset: CD45RA+ positively selected. All receptors come from a man aged 18 to 35 in good health.

The chain is built from TRBV4-3 and TRBJ2-1, with D perhaps matching TRBD2 (6 bases). This CDR3 has 14 amino acids. V lost 1 base to trimming and J lost 5 bases, with 9 bases between them. The germline V gene encodes CDR1 LGHNA and CDR2 YSLEER. This CDR3 reads CASSQGGAHNEQFF. CDR3 nucleotides: TGCGCCAGCAGCCAAGGCGGGGCTCACAATGAGCAGTTCTTC.

This sequence joins TRBV5-1 and TRBJ2-3, with a possible D match to TRBD1 (6 bases). Germline V CDR1 and CDR2: SGHRS, YFSETQ. V was clipped by 2 bases and J by 6 bases, with 16 bases between them. The CDR3 is 15 residues long. The CDR3 loop is CASSLEQGWRDTQYF. The DNA for the CDR3 is TGCGCCAGCAGCTTAGAACAGGGTTGGAGGGATACGCAGTATTTT.

The CDR3 region is CASSYTGQGGGEYF. In DNA form, the CDR3 reads TGTGCCAGCAGTTACACCGGACAGGGTGGGGGGGAGTACTTC. J is TRBJ2-7 and V is TRBV6-5; D possibly corresponds to TRBD1 (8 bases). The ends were cut back, 2 bases at V and 11 bases at J, with 19 bases in the middle. This CDR3 has 14 residues. Germline CDR1 is MNHEY and CDR2 is SVGAGI.

As to this clone: Distinct nucleotide sequences in the sample also encode this CDR3. V is TRBV10-3 and J is TRBJ2-5, with D perhaps being TRBD1 or TRBD2 (5 bases each). This CDR3 region has 13 residues. V gave up 5 bases and J gave up 3 bases, with 10 bases separating them. Germline lookup yields CDR1 ENHRY and CDR2 SYGVKD. The CDR3 loop reads CAISPGTEETQYF. The CDR3 DNA is TGTGCCATCAGTCCCGGGACGGAAGAGACCCAGTACTTC.

This clone was detected once. The chain uses TRBV11-3 and TRBJ2-7, with D perhaps TRBD2 (6 bases). The CDR3 length is 15 residues. In germline, CDR1 is SGHNT, CDR2 YENEEA. V dropped 4 bases and J dropped 3 bases, with 16 bases sitting between them. The CDR3: CASSSSWGEDYEQYF. CDR3 nucleotides: TGTGCCAGCAGCTCGTCGTGGGGGGAGGACTACGAGCAGTACTTC.

The chain carries TRBV4-3 and TRBJ1-1, with 8 bases fitting TRBD1. CDR3 length: 14 residues. Germline CDR1 LGHNA, CDR2 YSLEER. V lost 2 bases, J lost 7 bases, and 6 bases stayed unmatched. This chain's CDR3 is CASSQPDRGDEAFF. Here the CDR3 DNA reads TGCGCCAGCAGCCAACCCGACAGGGGAGATGAAGCTTTCTTT.

The chain uses TRBV6-1 and TRBJ1-5; tentative D call: TRBD1 (5 bases). CDR1 is MNHNS and CDR2 is SASEGT in the germline V gene. This CDR3 has 15 amino acids. V lost 4 bases and J lost 1, with 11 bases in between. The chain's CDR3 is CASSVSGGSNQPQHF. The CDR3 DNA reads as TGTGCCAGCAGTGTGAGCGGGGGAAGCAATCAGCCCCAGCATTTT.

The CDR3 loop reads CASSTQGAYGYTF. CDR3 coding DNA: TGTGCCAGCAGCACGCAGGGGGCTTATGGCTACACCTTC. This chain connects TRBV5-4 to TRBJ1-2, with 8 nucleotides matching TRBD1. Germline CDR1 reads SGHNT; CDR2 reads YYREEE (reference sequence). V shed 4 bases and J 5 bases; nucleotides not matched to a gene: 4. The CDR3 length is 13 residues.

Turning to this clone: This sample includes further DNA sequences coding for the same CDR3. CDR3 residues: CASSVLAGGTDTQYF. The DNA of the CDR3 is TGTGCCAGCAGCGTACTAGCGGGAGGCACAGATACGCAGTATTTT. V gene TRBV2 combines with J gene TRBJ2-3; 11 bases line up with TRBD2. Germline CDR1 and CDR2: SNHLY and FYNNEI. V lost 6 bases to trimming and J lost 1 base; unmatched junction nucleotides: 3. CDR3 size: 15 residues.

This clone occurred once. The J gene is TRBJ1-1, the V gene TRBV9, with D perhaps matching TRBD1 (5 bases). Germline lookup yields CDR1 SGDLS and CDR2 YYNGEE. Trimming stripped 6 bases from V and 0 bases from J, with 12 bases between. The CDR3 loop spans 14 amino acids. This chain's CDR3 is CASTRLGVNTEAFF. CDR3 coding DNA: TGTGCCAGCACCCGTCTGGGGGTGAACACTGAAGCTTTCTTT.

The CDR3 bases are TGTGCCAGCAGCCAACATCTAGCGGGAGCCGATACGCAGTATTTT. It encodes CASSQHLAGADTQYF. V usage is TRBV7-2 and J usage is TRBJ2-3; 10 bases line up with TRBD2. Trimming took 5 bases from V and 6 from J; bases not matched to a gene: 8. Germline V gene lookup returns CDR1 SGHTA and CDR2 FQGNSA. The CDR3 has 15 amino acids.

The rearrangement joins TRBV30 to TRBJ2-3, with a weak D call TRBD2 (5 bases). V lost 2 bases and J 5 bases, leaving 8 bases between the germline ends. Germline CDR1 is GTSNPN and CDR2 is SVGIG (reference sequence). This CDR3 is built from 12 residues. The CDR3 reads CAWSFGEDTQYF. For the CDR3, the DNA is TGTGCCTGGAGTTTCGGGGAAGATACGCAGTATTTT. Looking up the rest from reference TRBV30 and TRBJ2-3 gives the full variable domain: SQTIHQWPATLVQPVGSPLSLECTVEGTSNPNLYWYRQAAGRGLQLLFYSVGIGQISSEVPQNLSASRPQDRQFILSSKKLLLSDSGFYLCAWSFGEDTQYFGPGTRLTVL.

A single count supports this clone. The chain links TRBV9 to TRBJ2-7; 8 nucleotides align to TRBD1. This CDR3 is 16 amino acids long. V was clipped by 4 bases and J by 0 bases; unmatched bases: 9. Looked up from germline, CDR1 is SGDLS and CDR2 is YYNGEE. The CDR3 sequence: CASSPRGGTGSYEQYF. In nucleotides, the CDR3 is TGTGCCAGCAGCCCCCGAGGCGGGACAGGCTCCTACGAGCAGTACTTC.

The V gene is TRBV7-9, the J gene TRBJ2-5; possible D gene TRBD1, 6 bases. The germline CDR1 and CDR2 sequences are SEHNR and FQNEAQ (reference sequence). The V end lost 6 bases, the J end lost 5 bases, and 19 bases lay between the germline ends. This CDR3 has 15 amino acids. In nucleotides, the CDR3 is TGTGCCAGCAGAATTGGGCCAGGGGCGTGGGAGACCCAGTACTTC. It codes for CASRIGPGAWETQYF.

V usage is TRBV6-1 and J usage is TRBJ2-1; D remains unclear. CDR3 length equals 16 residues. Trimming took 2 bases from V and 0 from J, leaving 11 bases between them. In germline, CDR1 is MNHNS, CDR2 SASEGT. CDR3 bases: TGTGCCAGCAGTGAAAGGGCTAGGAGCTCCTACAATGAGCAGTTCTTC. Its protein is CASSERARSSYNEQFF.

This clone was found once. The chain is built from TRBV11-3 and TRBJ2-1, with a tentative D call TRBD2 (7 bases). Germline V gene lookup returns CDR1 SGHNT and CDR2 YENEEA. V was clipped by 5 bases and J by 4 bases, with 15 bases between them. The CDR3 covers 15 residues. The CDR3 nucleotides read TGTGCCAGCAGCCCCGAGGGGGGGTCATACAATGAGCAGTTCTTC. Protein: CASSPEGGSYNEQFF.

This chain connects TRBV6-1 to TRBJ2-3; D remains ambiguous. Trimming pared 0 bases from V and 5 bases from J, leaving 3 bases between. CDR3 length equals 12 residues. From germline, CDR1 is MNHNS and CDR2 SASEGT. CDR3: CASSEAEDTQYF. CDR3 DNA sequence: TGTGCCAGCAGTGAAGCGGAAGATACGCAGTATTTT.

The genes are TRBV25-1 and TRBJ2-1; tentatively, D is TRBD1 or TRBD2 (5 bases each). This CDR3 contains 15 residues. V lost 7 bases and J lost 9, with 22 bases in between. In germline, CDR1 is MGHDK, CDR2 SYGVNS. For the CDR3, the DNA is TGTGCCAGCACTCTTCCCGGGGCCGGCGGCGGTGAGCAGTTCTTC. This translates into CASTLPGAGGGEQFF.

In DNA form, the CDR3 reads TGTGCCAGCAGTTTTTTCGGCAGGGAGCAGTACTTC. Its translation is CASSFFGREQYF. This chain links TRBV28 with TRBJ2-7, with D hard to call. CDR3 length equals 12 residues. Germline CDR1 and CDR2: MDHEN and SYDVKM. V was pared by 3 bases and J by 7 bases, with 10 bases between.

The chain has TRBV10-3 and TRBJ2-7; D may match TRBD1 or TRBD2 (5 bases each). There are 13 residues in the CDR3. V was clipped by 3 bases and J by 7 bases, with 13 bases between them. CDR1 and CDR2 from the germline V gene are ENHRY and SYGVKD. CDR3 sequence reads: CAISDGAQREQYF. In DNA form, the CDR3 reads TGTGCCATCAGTGACGGGGCCCAAAGAGAGCAGTACTTC.

The rearrangement joins TRBV14 to TRBJ1-4; unclear D gene. V lost 1 base, J lost 2 bases, and 11 bases lay in between. CDR3 length equals 16 residues. Germline lookup yields CDR1 SGHDN and CDR2 FVKESK. The CDR3 loop is CASSQGWTVTNEKLFF. The DNA of the CDR3 is TGTGCCAGCAGCCAAGGATGGACCGTCACTAATGAAAAACTGTTTTTT.

J is TRBJ1-1 and V is TRBV6-1; TRBD1 aligns across 10 bases. CDR1 and CDR2 (germline): MNHNS, SASEGT. V dropped 1 base and J dropped 3; count of bases not matched to a gene: 8. This CDR3 contains 17 residues. The CDR3 reads CASSEGVRDRGYTEAFF. As DNA, the CDR3 is TGTGCCAGCAGTGAAGGGGTTCGGGACAGGGGTTACACTGAAGCTTTCTTT.

The chain recombines TRBV5-1 with TRBJ2-3; 11 bases line up with TRBD2. The germline gives CDR1 SGHRS, CDR2 YFSETQ. The V gene end was trimmed by 5 bases and the J gene end by 2 bases; junction bases not matched to a gene: 7. The CDR3 has 16 residues. CDR3 coding DNA: TGCGCCAGCAGAAGGGCTAGCGGGGGGACCACAGATACGCAGTATTTT. This encodes CASRRASGGTTDTQYF.

The gene calls are TRBV4-3 and TRBJ2-3, with 11 positions matching TRBD2. The V gene's germline CDR1 is LGHNA and CDR2 YSLEER. The V and J ends lost 3 bases and 4 bases, in that order; junction bases with no gene match: 6. CDR3 length equals 16 residues. DNA for the CDR3: TGCGCCAGCAGCCAGGTAGCGGGAGGGCTGGCAGATACGCAGTATTTT. It specifies CASSQVAGGLADTQYF.